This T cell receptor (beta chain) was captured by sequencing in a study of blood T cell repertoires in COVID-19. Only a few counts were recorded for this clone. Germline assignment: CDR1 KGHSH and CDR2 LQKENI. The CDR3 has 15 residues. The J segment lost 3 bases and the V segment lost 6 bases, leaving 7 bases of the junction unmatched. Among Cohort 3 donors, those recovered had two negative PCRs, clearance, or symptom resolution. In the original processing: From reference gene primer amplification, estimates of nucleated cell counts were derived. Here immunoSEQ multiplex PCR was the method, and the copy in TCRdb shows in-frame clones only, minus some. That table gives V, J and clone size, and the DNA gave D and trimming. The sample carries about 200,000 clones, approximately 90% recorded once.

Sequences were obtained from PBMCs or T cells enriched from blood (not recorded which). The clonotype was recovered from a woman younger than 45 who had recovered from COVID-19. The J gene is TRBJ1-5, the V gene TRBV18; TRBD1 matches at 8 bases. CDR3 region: CASSLGQALNQPQHF. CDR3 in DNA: TGTGCCAGCTCGCTGGGACAGGCCCTCAATCAGCCCCAGCATTTT.